The rows below give T cell receptor beta chains drawn from one sample of a study of blood T cell repertoires in COVID-19. Using immunoSEQ multiplex PCR, the repertoire was profiled, and TCRdb retains in-frame clones only, with some absent. The sample lists roughly 180,000 clones, around 80% occurring once. Sequenced sample: PBMCs or T cells enriched from blood (not recorded which). These receptors originate from a woman aged 45-65 years in a cohort exposed to, infected with or recovered from COVID-19 (not recorded which). Each CDR3 is given with its conserved first and last residue. A D gene is named only where the DNA matches it firmly. Size tells how often a clone was seen (once, few, many) or the class of an expanded clone, and some rows leave it out.

j_gene	d_gene	abundance	v_gene	CDR3aa	CDR3nt
TRBJ1-4	TRBD1	.	TRBV7-9	CASSFRQTGKEKLFF	TGTGCCAGCAGCTTCCGACAGACAGGGAAGGAAAAACTGTTTTTT
TRBJ2-1	TRBD1	.	TRBV10-3	CAITGDRGLRNEQFF	TGTGCCATCACCGGGGACAGGGGGCTCCGCAATGAGCAGTTCTTC
TRBJ1-3	.	.	TRBV10-3	CAISDFSSGNTIYF	TGTGCCATCAGTGACTTCTCCTCTGGAAACACCATATATTTT
TRBJ1-2	.	.	TRBV3-1/TRBV3-2	CASSPDSFNYGYTF	TGTGCCAGCAGCCCCGACAGCTTTAACTATGGCTACACCTTC
TRBJ1-2	TRBD1	.	TRBV27	CASSLTGGAIGGYTF	TGTGCCAGCAGTTTAACAGGGGGCGCCATCGGAGGCTACACCTTC
TRBJ1-1	.	once	TRBV11-3	CASSLFRDTEAFF	TGTGCCAGCAGCTTGTTCAGGGACACTGAAGCTTTCTTT
TRBJ1-1	.	.	TRBV19	CASSISGGSTEAFF	TGTGCCAGTAGTATATCGGGGGGTAGCACTGAAGCTTTCTTT
TRBJ2-7	.	.	TRBV18	CASSSSSYEQYF	TGTGCCAGCTCATCCAGCTCCTACGAGCAGTACTTC
TRBJ1-1	.	.	TRBV19	CASSIFTGDEAFF	TGTGCCAGTAGTATATTTACAGGCGACGAAGCTTTCTTT
TRBJ1-3	.	.	TRBV5-4	CASSLVGGIGNTIYF	TGTGCCAGCAGCTTGGTAGGAGGAATTGGAAACACCATATATTTT
TRBJ1-5	.	.	TRBV21-1	CASSQVPRTGGNQPQHF	TGTGCCAGCAGCCAAGTCCCGAGGACAGGGGGCAATCAGCCCCAGCATTTT
TRBJ1-1	.	.	TRBV3-1/TRBV3-2	CASSPITVMNTEAFF	TGTGCCAGCAGCCCAATAACGGTAATGAACACTGAAGCTTTCTTT
TRBJ2-1	.	.	TRBV3-1/TRBV3-2	CASSQAKSEQFF	TGTGCCAGCAGCCAAGCGAAGAGTGAGCAGTTCTTC
TRBJ2-7	.	.	TRBV5-1	CASSLDRAVRGEQYF	TGCGCCAGCAGCTTGGACAGGGCCGTTAGGGGCGAGCAGTACTTC
TRBJ1-1	TRBD1	.	TRBV19	CASSMGQGLAEAFF	TGTGCCAGTAGTATGGGACAGGGGTTGGCTGAAGCTTTCTTT
TRBJ1-5	TRBD1	.	TRBV19	CASSGQDGQPQHF	TGTGCCAGTAGTGGACAGGATGGTCAGCCCCAGCATTTT
TRBJ2-1	.	.	TRBV7-3	CASSLGLSYNEQFF	TGTGCCAGCAGTTTAGGACTGAGTTACAATGAGCAGTTCTTC
TRBJ2-7	TRBD2	.	TRBV4-2	CASSQANSGRDEQYF	TGTGCCAGCAGCCAAGCGAATAGCGGGAGGGACGAGCAGTACTTC
TRBJ1-1	.	.	TRBV2	CASRRRQDNTEAFF	TGTGCCAGCAGGAGGCGACAGGACAACACTGAAGCTTTCTTT
TRBJ1-2	TRBD1	once	TRBV27	CASSLVQGARDGYTF	TGTGCCAGCAGTTTAGTACAGGGGGCGAGGGACGGCTACACCTTC
TRBJ2-2	.	.	TRBV18	CASSPPSAGELFF	TGTGCCAGCTCACCACCCTCGGCCGGGGAGCTGTTTTTT
TRBJ2-3	TRBD2	.	TRBV10-3	CAISEQREIGGSTQYF	TGTGCCATCAGTGAACAGCGGGAAATCGGGGGTTCTACGCAGTATTTT